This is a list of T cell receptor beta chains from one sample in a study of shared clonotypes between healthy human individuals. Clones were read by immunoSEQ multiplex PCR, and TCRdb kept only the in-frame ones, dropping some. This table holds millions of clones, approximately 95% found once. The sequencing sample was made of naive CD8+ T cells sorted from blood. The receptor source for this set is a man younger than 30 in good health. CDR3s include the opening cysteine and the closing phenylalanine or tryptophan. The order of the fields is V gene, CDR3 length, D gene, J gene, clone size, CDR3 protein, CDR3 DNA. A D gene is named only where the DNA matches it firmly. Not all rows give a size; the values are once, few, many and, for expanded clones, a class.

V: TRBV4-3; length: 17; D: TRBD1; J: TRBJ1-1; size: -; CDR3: CASSPTSGGVGYTEAFF; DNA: TGCGCCAGCAGCCCAACTTCAGGGGGCGTTGGTTACACTGAAGCTTTCTTT
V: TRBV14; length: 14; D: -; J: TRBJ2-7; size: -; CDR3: CASSQGGGPYEQYF; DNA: TGTGCCAGCAGCCAAGGAGGGGGTCCCTACGAGCAGTACTTC
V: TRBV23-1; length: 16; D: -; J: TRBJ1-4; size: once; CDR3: CASSQPWGAAGEKLFF; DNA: TGCGCCAGCAGTCAACCTTGGGGGGCCGCGGGTGAAAAACTGTTTTTT
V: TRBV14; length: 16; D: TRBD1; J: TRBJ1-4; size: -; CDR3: CASSPRTGRGDEKLFF; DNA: TGTGCCAGCAGCCCAAGGACAGGGCGAGGAGATGAAAAACTGTTTTTT
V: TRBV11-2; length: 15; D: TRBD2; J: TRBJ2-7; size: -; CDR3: CASSPQDSGRGEQYF; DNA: TGTGCCAGCAGCCCCCAGGATAGCGGGAGAGGCGAGCAGTACTTC
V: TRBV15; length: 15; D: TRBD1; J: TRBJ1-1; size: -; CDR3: CATSRAGTGKDEAFF; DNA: TGTGCCACCAGCAGGGCCGGGACAGGGAAGGATGAAGCTTTCTTT
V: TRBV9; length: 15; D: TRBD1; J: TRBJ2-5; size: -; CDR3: CASSAEGQIQETQYF; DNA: TGTGCCAGCAGCGCCGAGGGACAGATCCAAGAGACCCAGTACTTC
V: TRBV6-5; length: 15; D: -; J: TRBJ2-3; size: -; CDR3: CASSYLEGGEDTQYF; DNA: TGTGCCAGCAGTTACTTAGAGGGGGGCGAAGATACGCAGTATTTT
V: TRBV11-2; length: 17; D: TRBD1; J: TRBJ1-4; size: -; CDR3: CASSLVGGQLNREKLFF; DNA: TGTGCCAGCAGCTTAGTAGGGGGACAGCTAAATAGGGAAAAACTGTTTTTT
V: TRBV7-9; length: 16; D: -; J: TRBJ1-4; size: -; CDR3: CASSPPQDSTNEKLFF; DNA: TGTGCCAGCAGCCCTCCGCAGGACTCGACTAATGAAAAACTGTTTTTT
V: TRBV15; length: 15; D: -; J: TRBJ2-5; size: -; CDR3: CATRPIRGGEETQYF; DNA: TGTGCCACCAGACCCATCCGAGGCGGAGAAGAGACCCAGTACTTC
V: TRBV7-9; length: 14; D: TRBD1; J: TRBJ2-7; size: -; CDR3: CASSLGGQGYEQYF; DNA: TGTGCCAGCAGCTTAGGCGGACAGGGGTACGAGCAGTACTTC
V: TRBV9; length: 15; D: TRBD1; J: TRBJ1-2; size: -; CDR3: CASSVATGESLGYTF; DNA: TGTGCCAGCAGCGTAGCCACAGGGGAATCCCTAGGCTACACCTTC
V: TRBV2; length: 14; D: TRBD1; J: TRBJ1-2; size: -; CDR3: CASSEVQGVYGYTF; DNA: TGTGCCAGCAGTGAAGTACAGGGGGTCTATGGCTACACCTTC
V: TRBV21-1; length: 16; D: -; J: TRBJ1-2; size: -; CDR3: CASSKDLTGNNYGYTF; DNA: TGTGCCAGCAGCAAAGACCTGACAGGGAACAACTATGGCTACACCTTC
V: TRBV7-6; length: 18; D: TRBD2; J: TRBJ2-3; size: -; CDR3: CASSGPGTSGFPTDTQYF; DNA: TGTGCCAGCAGCGGACCCGGGACTAGCGGCTTCCCGACAGATACGCAGTATTTT
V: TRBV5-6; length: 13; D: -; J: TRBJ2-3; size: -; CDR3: CASSYWKPDTQYF; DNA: TGTGCCAGCAGCTACTGGAAACCAGATACGCAGTATTTT
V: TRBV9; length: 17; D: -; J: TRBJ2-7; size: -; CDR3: CASSVSGAGEDWDEQYF; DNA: TGTGCCAGCAGCGTAAGTGGGGCAGGGGAAGACTGGGACGAGCAGTACTTC
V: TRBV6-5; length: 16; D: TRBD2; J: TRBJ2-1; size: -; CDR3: CASSYSAGEAYNEQFF; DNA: TGTGCCAGCAGTTACTCGGCGGGGGAGGCCTACAATGAGCAGTTCTTC
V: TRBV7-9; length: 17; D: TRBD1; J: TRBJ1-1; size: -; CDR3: CASSSPYVDRDGTEAFF; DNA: TGTGCCAGCAGCTCCCCATACGTAGACAGGGATGGAACTGAAGCTTTCTTT
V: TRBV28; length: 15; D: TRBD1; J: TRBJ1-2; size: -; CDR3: CASSLIGTGNYGYTF; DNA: TGTGCCAGCAGTCTTATCGGGACAGGGAACTATGGCTACACCTTC
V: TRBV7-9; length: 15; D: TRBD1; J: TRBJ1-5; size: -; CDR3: CASSPLGTGEQPQHF; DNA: TGTGCCAGCAGCCCTCTCGGGACAGGGGAACAGCCCCAGCATTTT
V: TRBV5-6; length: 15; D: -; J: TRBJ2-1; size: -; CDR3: CASSLILLGDNEQFF; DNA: TGTGCCAGCAGCTTGATCCTTCTAGGTGACAATGAGCAGTTCTTC
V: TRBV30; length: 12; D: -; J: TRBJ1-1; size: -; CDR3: CAWSPPGPEAFF; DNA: TGTGCCTGGAGTCCCCCGGGACCTGAAGCTTTCTTT
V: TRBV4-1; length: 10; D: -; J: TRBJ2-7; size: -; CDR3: CASSAQEQYF; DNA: TGCGCCAGCAGCGCGCAGGAGCAGTACTTC
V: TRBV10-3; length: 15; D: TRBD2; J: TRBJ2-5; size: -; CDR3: CAISEERGGLETQYF; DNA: TGTGCCATCAGTGAAGAGCGGGGTGGCTTAGAGACCCAGTACTTC
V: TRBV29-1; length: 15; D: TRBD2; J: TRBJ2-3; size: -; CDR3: CSVDGLAGGTDTQYF; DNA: TGCAGCGTTGACGGGTTAGCGGGGGGGACAGATACGCAGTATTTT
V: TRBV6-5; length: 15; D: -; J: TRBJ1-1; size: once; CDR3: CASSLGLGGNTEAFF; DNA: TGTGCCAGCAGTTTAGGTCTCGGGGGGAACACTGAAGCTTTCTTT
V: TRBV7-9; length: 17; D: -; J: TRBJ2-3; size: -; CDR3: CASRPEVWSGATDTQYF; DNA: TGTGCCAGCAGGCCTGAGGTATGGTCGGGAGCGACAGATACGCAGTATTTT
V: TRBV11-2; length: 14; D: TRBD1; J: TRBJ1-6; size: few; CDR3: CASSLGGGNSPLHF; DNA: TGTGCCAGCAGCTTGGGAGGGGGCAATTCACCCCTCCACTTT
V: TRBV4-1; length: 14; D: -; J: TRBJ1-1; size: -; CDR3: CASSQEHGGTEAFF; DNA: TGCGCCAGCAGCCAAGAACACGGGGGCACTGAAGCTTTCTTT
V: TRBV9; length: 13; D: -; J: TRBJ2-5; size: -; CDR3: CASSGALKETQYF; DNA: TGTGCCAGCAGCGGGGCCCTGAAGGAGACCCAGTACTTC
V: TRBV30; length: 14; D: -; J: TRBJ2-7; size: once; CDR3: CAWELGGRPYEQYF; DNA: TGTGCCTGGGAGTTGGGGGGCCGACCCTACGAGCAGTACTTC
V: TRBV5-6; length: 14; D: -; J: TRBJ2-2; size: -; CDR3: CASSLLSNTGELFF; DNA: TGTGCCAGCAGCTTGTTGTCGAACACCGGGGAGCTGTTTTTT
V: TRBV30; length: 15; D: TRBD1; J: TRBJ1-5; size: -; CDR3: CAWSYGTASNQPQHF; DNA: TGTGCCTGGAGTTATGGGACAGCGAGCAATCAGCCCCAGCATTTT
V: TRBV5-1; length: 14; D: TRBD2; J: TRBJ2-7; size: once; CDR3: CASPGGLPYYEQYF; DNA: TGCGCCAGCCCGGGGGGGCTACCCTACTACGAGCAGTACTTC
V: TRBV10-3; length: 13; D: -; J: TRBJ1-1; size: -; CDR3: CAISEGREPEAFF; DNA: TGTGCCATCAGTGAAGGCAGGGAACCTGAAGCTTTCTTT
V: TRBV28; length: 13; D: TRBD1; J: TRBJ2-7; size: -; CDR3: CASTGQGTYEQYF; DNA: TGTGCCAGCACGGGACAGGGCACGTACGAGCAGTACTTC
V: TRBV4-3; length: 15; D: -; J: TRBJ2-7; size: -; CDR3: CASSQDEGSAYEQYF; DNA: TGCGCCAGCAGCCAAGATGAAGGGAGCGCCTACGAGCAGTACTTC
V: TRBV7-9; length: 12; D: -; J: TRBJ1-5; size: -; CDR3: CASSLERQPQHF; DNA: TGTGCCAGCAGCTTAGAGCGTCAGCCCCAGCATTTT
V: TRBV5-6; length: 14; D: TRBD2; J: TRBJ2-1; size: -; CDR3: CASSFSGRRNEQFF; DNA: TGTGCCAGCAGCTTTAGCGGGAGGCGAAATGAGCAGTTCTTC
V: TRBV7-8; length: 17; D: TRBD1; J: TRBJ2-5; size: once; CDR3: CASSYTGGGSGRETQYF; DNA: TGTGCCAGCAGCTACACAGGGGGCGGTAGCGGAAGGGAGACCCAGTACTTC
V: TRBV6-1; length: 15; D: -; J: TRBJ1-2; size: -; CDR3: CASIRKGEGLGGYTF; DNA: TGTGCCAGCATTAGGAAGGGAGAGGGGCTAGGCGGCTACACCTTC
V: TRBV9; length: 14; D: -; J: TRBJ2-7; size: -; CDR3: CASSVGQDSYEQYF; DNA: TGTGCCAGCAGCGTAGGACAGGACTCCTACGAGCAGTACTTC
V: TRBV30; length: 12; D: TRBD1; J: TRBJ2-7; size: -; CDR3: CAWSSDRDEQYF; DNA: TGTGCCTGGAGCTCCGACAGGGACGAGCAGTACTTC